The next 7 T cell receptor beta chains were all read from a single sample in a study of blood T cell repertoires in COVID-19. Libraries were prepared by immunoSEQ multiplex PCR; TCRdb keeps only in-frame clonotypes and omits some of them. The sample includes roughly 140,000 clones, roughly nine tenths of them seen just once. The sample was peripheral blood. These receptors came from a woman aged 70-85 years with acute or convalescent COVID-19.

This chain joins TRBV5-1 and TRBJ1-4; 7 nucleotides align to TRBD1. Germline V gene lookup returns CDR1 SGHRS and CDR2 YFSETQ. This CDR3 comprises 15 residues. V trimming: 4 bases; J trimming: 6 bases; junction bases outside the gene matches: 9. The CDR3 loop reads CASSQGTALDEKLFF. In nucleotides, the CDR3 is TGCGCCAGCAGCCAAGGGACAGCACTAGATGAAAAACTGTTTTTT.

The CDR3 DNA is TGTGCCAGCAGCCCGCGACGGGGGGACACCAAAAACATTCAGTACTTC. Amino acid sequence: CASSPRRGDTKNIQYF. This rearrangement joins TRBV7-2 to TRBJ2-4, with D possibly being TRBD2 (7 bases). The CDR3 consists of 16 residues. Trimming left V 5 bases short and J 2 bases short, with 16 bases between. Germline loops: CDR1 SGHTA, CDR2 FQGNSA.

The chain uses TRBV6-6 and TRBJ2-7, with a possible D match to TRBD2 (5 bases). The V end was cut by 2 bases, the J end by 4 bases, with 6 bases between. Per the germline V gene, CDR1 is MNHNY and CDR2 is SVGAGI (reference sequence). The CDR3 is 12 residues long. The CDR3 DNA reads as TGTGCCAGCAGTTACGGGGAGTACGAGCAGTACTTC. It encodes CASSYGEYEQYF.

The genes are TRBV6-5 and TRBJ1-1; 11 nucleotides match TRBD1. CDR3 length: 13 amino acids. The junction had 10 bases not matched to a gene; V was cut back by 8 bases and J by 11 bases. Per the germline V gene, CDR1 is MNHEY and CDR2 is SVGAGI. The CDR3 bases are TGTGCCAGCCGGACAGGGGGCGACCCCAGGGCTTTCTTT. Translating it yields CASRTGGDPRAFF.

The gene calls are TRBV6-6 and TRBJ1-5, with a tentative D call TRBD1 (5 bases). Per germline, CDR1 MNHNY and CDR2 SVGAGI (reference sequence). V gave up 6 bases and J gave up 4 bases, with 19 bases separating them. The CDR3 consists of 16 residues. CDR3 DNA sequence: TGTGCCAGCAGCAGACGCTCATCGGGACTTAATCAGCCCCAGCATTTT. Its protein is CASSRRSSGLNQPQHF.

This clone has more than one count but fewer than ten. The genes are TRBV5-6 and TRBJ2-1; D unresolved. The CDR3 is made up of 13 amino acids. The V and J ends lost 5 bases and 6 bases respectively, with 12 bases between them. The germline CDR1 and CDR2 sequences are SGHDT and YYEEEE. The CDR3 nucleotides read TGTGCCAGCAGACCAGACTGGCTCAATGAGCAGTTCTTC. Translating it yields CASRPDWLNEQFF.

V and J are TRBV5-7 and TRBJ2-7, with a tentative D call TRBD2 (6 bases). TRBV5-7 is given ORF status, its function remaining uncertain. The CDR3 totals 13 residues. V lost 9 bases and J lost 3, with 16 bases in between. This CDR3 reads CAKEGGFLYEQYV. CDR3 DNA sequence: TGTGCCAAGGAGGGAGGTTTCCTCTACGAGCAGTACGTC.